The rows below give T cell receptor beta chains drawn from one sample of a study of T cells after yellow fever vaccination. Each CDR3 protein is one row after TCRdb ran MiXCR on the 5' RACE reads. The sample holds under 350,000 distinct CDR3 sequences, over 4% seen once. The sample here was PBMCs, taken 5 days after the yellow fever booster vaccination. The receptors were sampled from a man aged 18-30 years who received the YFV17D yellow fever vaccine. CDR3s leave out the opening cysteine and the closing phenylalanine or tryptophan.

v_gene	j_gene	CDR3aa
TRBV29-1	TRBJ2-7	SVEGTPYEQY
TRBV12-3/TRBV12-4	TRBJ2-3	ASSYDRVDTQY
TRBV20-1	TRBJ2-5	SARDPRGDQETQY
TRBV7-9	TRBJ1-3	ASSFGSADVIY
TRBV9	TRBJ2-4	ASSAGTSGGLAKNIQY
TRBV29-1	TRBJ2-2	SVGGNDGELF
TRBV7-6	TRBJ1-2	ASSLVQGDGYT
TRBV7-2	TRBJ1-6	ASSLGGTRGSPLH
TRBV3-1	TRBJ1-4	ASSETGLGRGEKLF
TRBV5-1	TRBJ2-1	ASSLGAQQNEQF
TRBV20-1	TRBJ2-3	SARDRGYTDTQY
TRBV14	TRBJ1-1	ASSQPYGRGTEAF
TRBV7-9	TRBJ2-2	ASSRGLHEVAGELF
TRBV7-2	TRBJ2-2	ASSLSIRRSNTGELF
TRBV4-1	TRBJ1-1	ASSQDLGGGTEAF
TRBV28	TRBJ2-5	ASSFFPSQETQY
TRBV6-5	TRBJ1-6	ASSYGSGSNSPLH
TRBV28	TRBJ2-6	ASSGTVSGANVLT
TRBV12-3/TRBV12-4	TRBJ2-2	ASIVLGSGELF
TRBV5-5	TRBJ2-1	ATGGLGEQF
TRBV6-5	TRBJ2-2	ACSLTSGPTGELF
TRBV20-1	TRBJ1-2	SAIRTEFYGYT
TRBV6-2/TRBV6-3	TRBJ2-5	ASSSHTGLAGLQETQY
TRBV25-1	TRBJ2-7	ASSDLTFTGEQY
TRBV11-2	TRBJ1-4	ASSLGRGADEKLF
TRBV20-1	TRBJ2-7	SAPGSSYEQY
TRBV20-1	TRBJ2-7	SASSASGAYEQY
TRBV27	TRBJ1-5	ASSFAGADQPQH
TRBV15	TRBJ1-1	ATSRVGPEAF
TRBV12-3/TRBV12-4	TRBJ2-2	ASRQSRGRIRGTGELF
TRBV20-1	TRBJ2-3	SARDPRGGDTQY
TRBV7-2	TRBJ2-3	ASSTFTDTQY
TRBV4-1	TRBJ1-5	ASSLLWGVNQPQH
TRBV5-1	TRBJ1-2	ASSLERGNLLYGYT
TRBV7-3	TRBJ2-5	ASSPGGLRETQY
TRBV24-1	TRBJ2-3	ATSAETDTQY
TRBV18	TRBJ2-1	ASSPTIVSPSFDEQF
TRBV29-1	TRBJ1-1	SVESIFSYPVGAF
TRBV4-3	TRBJ2-7	ASSQDLPGPYEQY
TRBV2	TRBJ2-5	ASSEMETQY
TRBV3-1	TRBJ1-3	ASSLRSGNTIY
TRBV6-5	TRBJ2-5	ATHRRNQETQY
TRBV29-1	TRBJ2-4	SVRPLDRANIQY